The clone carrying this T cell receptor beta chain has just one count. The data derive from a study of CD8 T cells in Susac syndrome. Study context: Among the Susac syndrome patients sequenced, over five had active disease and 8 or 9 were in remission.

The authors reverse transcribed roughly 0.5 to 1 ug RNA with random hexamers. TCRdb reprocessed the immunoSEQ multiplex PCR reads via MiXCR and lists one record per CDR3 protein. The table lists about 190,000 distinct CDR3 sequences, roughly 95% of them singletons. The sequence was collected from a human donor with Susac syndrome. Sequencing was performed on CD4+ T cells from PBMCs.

The CDR3 sequence is CASSQETGSYGYTF. CDR3 nucleotides: TGCGCCAGCAGCCAAGAGACAGGTTCCTATGGCTACACCTTC. This rearrangement joins TRBV4-1 to TRBJ1-2; tentatively, D is TRBD1 (6 bases). The CDR3 contains 14 residues. CDR1 MGHRA and CDR2 YSYEKL come from the germline V gene. V was clipped by 0 bases and J by 4 bases, with 9 bases between them.